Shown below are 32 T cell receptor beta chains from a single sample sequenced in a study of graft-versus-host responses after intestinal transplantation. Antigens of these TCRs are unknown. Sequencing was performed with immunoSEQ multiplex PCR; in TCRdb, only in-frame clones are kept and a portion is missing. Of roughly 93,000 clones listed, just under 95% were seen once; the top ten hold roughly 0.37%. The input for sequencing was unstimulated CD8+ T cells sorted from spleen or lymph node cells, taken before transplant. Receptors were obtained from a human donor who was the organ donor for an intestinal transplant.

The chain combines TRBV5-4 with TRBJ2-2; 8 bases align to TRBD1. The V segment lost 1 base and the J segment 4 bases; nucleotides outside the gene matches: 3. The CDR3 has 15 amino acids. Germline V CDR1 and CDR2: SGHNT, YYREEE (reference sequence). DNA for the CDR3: TGTGCCAGCAGCTTGACCGGGACAGGCACCGGGGAGCTGTTTTTT. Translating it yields CASSLTGTGTGELFF.

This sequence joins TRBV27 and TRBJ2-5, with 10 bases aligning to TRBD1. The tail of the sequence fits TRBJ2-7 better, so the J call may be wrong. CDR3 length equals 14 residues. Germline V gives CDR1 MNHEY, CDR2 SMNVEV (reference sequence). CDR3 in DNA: TGTGCCAGCAGTTTGGGGACAGGGGCCTACGAGCAGTACTTC. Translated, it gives CASSLGTGAYEQYF.

CDR3 loop: CASSQGGSSYEQYF. The CDR3, as DNA: TGCGCCAGCAGCCAAGGCGGCAGCTCCTACGAGCAGTACTTC. The J gene is TRBJ2-7, the V gene TRBV4-3; the D is unclear. The CDR3 covers 14 residues. The germline gives CDR1 LGHNA, CDR2 YSLEER. V shed 1 base and J shed 0 bases, with 7 bases lying between them.

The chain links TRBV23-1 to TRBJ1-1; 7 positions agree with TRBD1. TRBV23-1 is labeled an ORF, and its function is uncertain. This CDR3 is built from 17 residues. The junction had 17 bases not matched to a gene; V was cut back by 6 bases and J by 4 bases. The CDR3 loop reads CASSALGTATRGTEAFF. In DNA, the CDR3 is TGCGCCAGCAGCGCCCTTGGGACAGCTACTCGGGGCACTGAAGCTTTCTTT.

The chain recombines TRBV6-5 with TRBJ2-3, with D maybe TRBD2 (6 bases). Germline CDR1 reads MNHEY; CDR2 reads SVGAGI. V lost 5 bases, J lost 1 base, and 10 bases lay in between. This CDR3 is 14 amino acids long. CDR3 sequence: CASSLLARTDTQYF. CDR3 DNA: TGTGCCAGCAGTCTACTAGCCCGCACAGATACGCAGTATTTT.

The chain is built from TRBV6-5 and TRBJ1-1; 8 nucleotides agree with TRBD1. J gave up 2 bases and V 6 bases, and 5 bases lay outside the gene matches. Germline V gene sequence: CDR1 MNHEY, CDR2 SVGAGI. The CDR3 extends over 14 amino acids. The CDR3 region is CASSTGGPNTEAFF. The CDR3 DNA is TGTGCCAGCAGCACAGGGGGACCAAACACTGAAGCTTTCTTT.

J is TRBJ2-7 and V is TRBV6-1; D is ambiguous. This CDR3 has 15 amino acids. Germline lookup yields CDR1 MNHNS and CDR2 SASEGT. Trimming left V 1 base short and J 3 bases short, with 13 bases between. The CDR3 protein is CASSEDNPIVYEQYF. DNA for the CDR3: TGTGCCAGCAGTGAAGATAACCCCATAGTCTACGAGCAGTACTTC.

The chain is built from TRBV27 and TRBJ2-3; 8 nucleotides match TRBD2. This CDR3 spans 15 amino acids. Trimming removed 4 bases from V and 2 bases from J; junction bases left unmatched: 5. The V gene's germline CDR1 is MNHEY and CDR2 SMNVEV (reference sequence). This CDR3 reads CASSSDSGVTDTQYF. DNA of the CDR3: TGTGCCAGCAGTTCAGATAGCGGGGTCACAGATACGCAGTATTTT.

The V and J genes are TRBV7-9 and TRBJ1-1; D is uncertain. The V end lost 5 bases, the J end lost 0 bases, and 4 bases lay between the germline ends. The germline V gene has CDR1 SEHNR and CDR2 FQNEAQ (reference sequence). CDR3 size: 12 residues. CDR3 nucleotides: TGTGCCAGCAGCCCTTTGAACACTGAAGCTTTCTTT. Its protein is CASSPLNTEAFF.

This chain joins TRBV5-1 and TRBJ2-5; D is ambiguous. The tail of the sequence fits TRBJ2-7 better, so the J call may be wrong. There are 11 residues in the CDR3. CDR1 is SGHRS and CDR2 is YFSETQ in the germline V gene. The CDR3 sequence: CASSSTYEQYF. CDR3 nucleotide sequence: TGCGCCAGCAGCTCTACCTACGAGCAGTACTTC.

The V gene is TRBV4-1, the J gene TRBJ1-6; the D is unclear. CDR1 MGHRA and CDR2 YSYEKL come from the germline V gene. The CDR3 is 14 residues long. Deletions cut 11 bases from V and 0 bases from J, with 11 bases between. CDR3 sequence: CAVRGSSYNSPLHF. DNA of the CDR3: TGCGCCGTCCGAGGCAGCTCCTATAATTCACCCCTCCACTTT.

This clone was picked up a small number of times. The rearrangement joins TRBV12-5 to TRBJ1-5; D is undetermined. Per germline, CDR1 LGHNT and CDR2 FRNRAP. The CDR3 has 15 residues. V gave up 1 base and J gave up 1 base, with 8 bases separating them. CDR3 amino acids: CASGLDQVSNQPQHF. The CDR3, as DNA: TGTGCTAGTGGTTTGGATCAGGTCAGCAATCAGCCCCAGCATTTT. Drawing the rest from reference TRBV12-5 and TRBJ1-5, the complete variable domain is DARVTQTPRHKVTEMGQEVTMRCQPILGHNTVFWYRQTMMQGLELLAYFRNRAPLDDSGMPKDRFSAEMPDATLATLKIQPSEPRDSAVYFCASGLDQVSNQPQHFGDGTRLSIL.

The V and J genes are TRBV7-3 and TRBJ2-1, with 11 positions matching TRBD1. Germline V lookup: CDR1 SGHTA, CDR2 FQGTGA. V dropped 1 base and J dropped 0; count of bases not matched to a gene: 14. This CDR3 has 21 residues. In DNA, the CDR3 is TGTGCCAGCAGCTTAAGGCCCTGGACAGGGGGCGCGAAAAGCTCCTACAATGAGCAGTTCTTC. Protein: CASSLRPWTGGAKSSYNEQFF.

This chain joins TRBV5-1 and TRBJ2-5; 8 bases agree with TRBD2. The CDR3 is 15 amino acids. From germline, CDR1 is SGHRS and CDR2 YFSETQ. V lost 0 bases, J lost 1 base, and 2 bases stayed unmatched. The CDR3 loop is CASSLGGGPQETQYF. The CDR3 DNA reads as TGCGCCAGCAGCTTGGGCGGGGGGCCCCAAGAGACCCAGTACTTC.

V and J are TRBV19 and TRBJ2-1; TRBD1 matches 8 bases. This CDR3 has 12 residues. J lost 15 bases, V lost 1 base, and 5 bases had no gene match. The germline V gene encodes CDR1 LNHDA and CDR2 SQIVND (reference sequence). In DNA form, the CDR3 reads TGTGCCAGTAGTATAGGGACAGGGAGTCTGTTCTTC. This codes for CASSIGTGSLFF.

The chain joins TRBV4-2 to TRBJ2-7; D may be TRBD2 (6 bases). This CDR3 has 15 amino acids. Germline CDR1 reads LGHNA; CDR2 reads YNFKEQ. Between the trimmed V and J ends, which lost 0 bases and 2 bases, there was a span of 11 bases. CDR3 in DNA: TGTGCCAGCAGCCAAGAAGCGGGTAGCGCCTACGAGCAGTACTTC. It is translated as CASSQEAGSAYEQYF.

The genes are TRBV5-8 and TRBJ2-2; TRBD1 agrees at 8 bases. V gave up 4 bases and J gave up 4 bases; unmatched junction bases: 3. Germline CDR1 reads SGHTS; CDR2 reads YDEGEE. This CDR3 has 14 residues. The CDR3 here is CASSIDRGTGELFF. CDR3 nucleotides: TGTGCCAGCAGCATTGACAGGGGCACCGGGGAGCTGTTTTTT.

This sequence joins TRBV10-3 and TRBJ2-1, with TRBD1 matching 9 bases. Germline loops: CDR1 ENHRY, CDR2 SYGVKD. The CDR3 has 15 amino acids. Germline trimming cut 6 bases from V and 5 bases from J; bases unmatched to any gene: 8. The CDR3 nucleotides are TGTGCCATCAGCCCAGACAGGGGGGTTGACAATGAGCAGTTCTTC. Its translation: CAISPDRGVDNEQFF.

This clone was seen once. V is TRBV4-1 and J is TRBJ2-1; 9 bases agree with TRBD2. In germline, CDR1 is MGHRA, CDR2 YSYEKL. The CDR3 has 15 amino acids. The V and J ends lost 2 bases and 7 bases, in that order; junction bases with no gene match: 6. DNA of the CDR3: TGCGCCAGCAGCCAAAGGGGGACTAGCCAAAATGAGCAGTTCTTC. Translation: CASSQRGTSQNEQFF.

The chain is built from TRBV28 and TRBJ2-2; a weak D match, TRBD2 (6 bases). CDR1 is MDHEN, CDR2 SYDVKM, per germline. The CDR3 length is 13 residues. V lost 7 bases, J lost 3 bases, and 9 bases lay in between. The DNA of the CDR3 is TGTGCCAGCACCCGGGGGTACACCGGGGAGCTGTTTTTT. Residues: CASTRGYTGELFF.

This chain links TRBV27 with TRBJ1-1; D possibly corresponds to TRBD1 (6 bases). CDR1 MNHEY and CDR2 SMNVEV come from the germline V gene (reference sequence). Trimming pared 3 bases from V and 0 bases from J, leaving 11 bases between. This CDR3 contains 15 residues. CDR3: CASSFGQSMNTEAFF. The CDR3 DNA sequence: TGTGCCAGCAGTTTTGGACAGTCCATGAACACTGAAGCTTTCTTT.

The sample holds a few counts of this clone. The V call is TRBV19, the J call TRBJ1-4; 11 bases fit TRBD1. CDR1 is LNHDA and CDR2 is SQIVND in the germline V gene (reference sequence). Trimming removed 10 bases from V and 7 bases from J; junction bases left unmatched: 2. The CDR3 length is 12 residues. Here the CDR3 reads CATGTGGEKLFF. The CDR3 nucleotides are TGTGCCACCGGGACAGGGGGTGAAAAACTGTTTTTT.

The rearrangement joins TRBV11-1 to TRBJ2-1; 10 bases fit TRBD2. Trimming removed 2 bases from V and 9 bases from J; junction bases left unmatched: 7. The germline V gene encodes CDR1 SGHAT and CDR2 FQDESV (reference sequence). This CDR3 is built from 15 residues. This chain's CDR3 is CASSLPGTSVGEQFF. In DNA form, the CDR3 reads TGTGCCAGCAGCTTACCCGGGACTAGCGTCGGTGAGCAGTTCTTC.

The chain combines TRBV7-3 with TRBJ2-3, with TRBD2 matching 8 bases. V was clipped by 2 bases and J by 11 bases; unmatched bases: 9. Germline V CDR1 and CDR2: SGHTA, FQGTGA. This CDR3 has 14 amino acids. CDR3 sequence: CASSLAGPGGEQYF. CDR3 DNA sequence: TGTGCCAGCAGCTTAGCAGGCCCGGGAGGGGAGCAGTATTTT.

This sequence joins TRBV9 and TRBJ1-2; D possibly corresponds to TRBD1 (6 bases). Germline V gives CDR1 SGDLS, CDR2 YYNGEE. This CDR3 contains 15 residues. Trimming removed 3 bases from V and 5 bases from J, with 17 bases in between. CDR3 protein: CASSAPGGHLYGYTF. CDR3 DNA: TGTGCCAGCAGCGCCCCGGGGGGGCACTTGTATGGCTACACCTTC.

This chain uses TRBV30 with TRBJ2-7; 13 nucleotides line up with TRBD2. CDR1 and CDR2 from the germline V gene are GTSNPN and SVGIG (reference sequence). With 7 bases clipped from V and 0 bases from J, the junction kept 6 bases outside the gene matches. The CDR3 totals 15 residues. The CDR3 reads CASGLAGESSYEQYF. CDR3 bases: TGTGCCTCCGGACTAGCGGGGGAAAGCTCCTACGAGCAGTACTTC.

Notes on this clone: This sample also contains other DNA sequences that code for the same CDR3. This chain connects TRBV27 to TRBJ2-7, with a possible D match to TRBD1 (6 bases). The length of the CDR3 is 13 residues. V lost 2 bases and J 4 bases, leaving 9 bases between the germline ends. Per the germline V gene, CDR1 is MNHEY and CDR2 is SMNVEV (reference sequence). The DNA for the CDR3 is TGTGCCAGCAGTTTAGGCAGGGGATACGAGCAGTACTTC. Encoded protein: CASSLGRGYEQYF.

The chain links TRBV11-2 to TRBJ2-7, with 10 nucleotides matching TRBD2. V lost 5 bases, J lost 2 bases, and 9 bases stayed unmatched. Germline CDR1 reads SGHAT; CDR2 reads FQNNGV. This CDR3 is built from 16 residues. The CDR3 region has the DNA TGTGCCAGCAGCGTACCGGAACTAGCGGGGACCTACGAGCAGTACTTC. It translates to CASSVPELAGTYEQYF.

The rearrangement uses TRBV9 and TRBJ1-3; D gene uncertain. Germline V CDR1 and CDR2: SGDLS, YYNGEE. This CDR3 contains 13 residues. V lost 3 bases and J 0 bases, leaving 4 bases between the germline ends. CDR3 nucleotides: TGTGCCAGCAGCGACAGCTCTGGAAACACCATATATTTT. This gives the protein CASSDSSGNTIYF.

The CDR3 sequence: CASSSLAGEETQYF. DNA of the CDR3: TGCGCCAGCAGCTCTTTAGCGGGGGAAGAGACCCAGTACTTC. This chain joins TRBV4-1 and TRBJ2-5; TRBD2 matches 9 bases. J gave up 3 bases and V 5 bases, and 4 bases lay outside the gene matches. The CDR3 is 14 residues long. CDR1 is MGHRA, CDR2 YSYEKL, per germline.

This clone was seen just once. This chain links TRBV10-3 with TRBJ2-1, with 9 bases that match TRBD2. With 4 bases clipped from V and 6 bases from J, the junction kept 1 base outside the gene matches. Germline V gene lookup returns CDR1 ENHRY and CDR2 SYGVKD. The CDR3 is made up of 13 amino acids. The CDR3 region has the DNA TGTGCCATCAGTGGACTAGCGGCCAATGAGCAGTTCTTC. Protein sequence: CAISGLAANEQFF.

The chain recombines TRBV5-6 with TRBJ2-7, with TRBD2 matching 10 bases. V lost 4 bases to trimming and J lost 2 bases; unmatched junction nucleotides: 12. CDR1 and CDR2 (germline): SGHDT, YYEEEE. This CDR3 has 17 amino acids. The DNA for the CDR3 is TGTGCCAGCAGCGGAGGGGGAGCGGGGGGGCCCACCTACGAGCAGTACTTC. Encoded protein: CASSGGGAGGPTYEQYF.